Included here is one TCR beta chain sequence, with context. Its antigen is still unknown. From germline, CDR1 is LNHDA and CDR2 SQIVND (reference sequence). This CDR3 comprises 12 residues. V lost 5 bases, J lost 6 bases, and 10 bases lay in between. The data are from a study of blood T cell dynamics during melanoma immunotherapy. Turning to the study itself: Metastatic melanoma patients received first-line pembrolizumab or nivolumab plus ipilimumab. Study results and limitations: The study could not tell melanoma-specific clones from general immune activation. Cell-free DNA CDR3 sequences most resembled the immune-effector CD8+ subset, which was also most clonal.

TCRdb's copy holds only in-frame clones and misses some; the assay was immunoSEQ multiplex PCR. This sample has over 10,000 clones, with just over 90% found just once. Time point specified: pre-treatment baseline. Sampling occurred pretreatment (T0) and at week 3 (W3), after cycle one of checkpoint blockade. The starting material was effector memory CD8+ T cells from blood, obtained from a patient treated with checkpoint blockade. The TCR originated in a human donor with melanoma. This rearrangement joins TRBV19 to TRBJ1-1; no reliable D call. CDR3 sequence reads: CASSEKWAEAFF. CDR3 nucleotide sequence: TGTGCCAGTAGTGAGAAGTGGGCTGAAGCTTTCTTT.